What follows are 25 T cell receptor beta chains derived from one specimen sequenced in a study of OX40 agonist ivuxolimab in advanced cancers. Assay: immunoSEQ multiplex PCR; the TCRdb copy retains only in-frame clones and omits some. In the table there are 25,000 to 35,000 clones, 80% to 85% of which are singletons. This specimen consisted of CD4+ or CD8+ T cells sorted from blood, obtained in a trial of the OX40 agonist ivuxolimab. Source of these receptors: an adult with an advanced solid tumor such as melanoma, head and neck, liver or kidney cancer.

The chain links TRBV7-8 to TRBJ2-4, with D maybe TRBD2 (7 bases). The CDR3 contains 17 residues. Trimming removed 2 bases at V and 1 base at J, with 15 bases between. Germline-derived CDR1 and CDR2 are SGHVS and FQNEAQ. The CDR3 coding sequence is TGTGCCAGCAGCTTAAAAGGGGGAGGGCGCGCCAAAAACATTCAGTACTTC. It translates to CASSLKGGGRAKNIQYF.

The rearrangement joins TRBV10-2 to TRBJ2-7; D call uncertain. V was clipped by 3 bases and J by 2 bases, with 11 bases between them. This CDR3 is built from 14 residues. The V gene's germline CDR1 is WSHSY and CDR2 SAAADI. The CDR3 loop reads CASSDWSGTYEQYF. The CDR3 DNA follows: TGCGCCAGCAGTGATTGGTCCGGAACCTACGAGCAGTACTTC.

This rearrangement joins TRBV27 to TRBJ2-7; 9 nucleotides align to TRBD1. CDR1 is MNHEY, CDR2 SMNVEV, per germline (reference sequence). Unmatched junction bases numbered 6, after V lost 6 bases and J lost 0 bases. The CDR3 is made up of 15 amino acids. Here the CDR3 reads CASRQPGQGSYEQYF. For the CDR3, the DNA is TGTGCCAGCAGACAACCGGGACAGGGCTCCTACGAGCAGTACTTC.

V gene TRBV2 combines with J gene TRBJ2-5, with 10 bases identical to TRBD1. From germline, CDR1 is SNHLY and CDR2 FYNNEI. V shed 7 bases and J 3 bases; nucleotides not matched to a gene: 8. The CDR3 totals 15 residues. Here the CDR3 reads CASISWDRGKETQYF. In DNA, the CDR3 is TGTGCCAGCATATCCTGGGACAGGGGAAAAGAGACCCAGTACTTC.

This rearrangement joins TRBV5-4 to TRBJ2-7, with a tentative D call TRBD2 (6 bases). The V gene's germline CDR1 is SGHNT and CDR2 YYREEE (reference sequence). Trimming shortened V by 1 base and J by 6 bases, and 8 bases separated the two germline ends. The CDR3 is 12 amino acids. CDR3 protein: CASSLWGVEQYF. In nucleotides, the CDR3 is TGTGCCAGCAGCTTGTGGGGGGTCGAGCAGTACTTC.

The sample holds a few counts of this clone. The rearrangement joins TRBV5-5 to TRBJ1-1; D not certain. The V end was cut by 2 bases, the J end by 4 bases, with 12 bases between. Germline V gene data show CDR1 as SGHKS and CDR2 as YYEKEE (reference sequence). CDR3 length: 14 amino acids. The CDR3 DNA reads TGTGCCAGCAGCTTTTCCGACCGTAGCACTGAAGCTTTCTTT. It codes for CASSFSDRSTEAFF.

This clone showed up just once. Other DNA sequences from this sample encode an identical CDR3 as well. The chain uses TRBV4-1 and TRBJ1-5; D is uncertain. The germline V gene encodes CDR1 MGHRA and CDR2 YSYEKL. V was clipped by 3 bases and J by 0 bases, with 21 bases between them. The CDR3 extends over 19 amino acids. The CDR3 loop is CASSQEEAGPFDSNQPQHF. The CDR3 nucleotides read TGCGCCAGCAGCCAGGAAGAGGCAGGACCCTTCGATAGCAATCAGCCCCAGCATTTT.

This clone was counted between two and nine times. The chain has TRBV6-6 and TRBJ1-2, with TRBD1 matching over 9 bases. Germline CDR1 is MNHNY and CDR2 is SVGAGI (reference sequence). The V gene end was trimmed by 2 bases and the J gene end by 2 bases; junction bases not matched to a gene: 3. The CDR3 has 15 amino acids. CDR3 nucleotide sequence: TGTGCCAGCAGTTACCCCGGGACAGGGAACTATGGCTACACCTTC. Amino acid sequence: CASSYPGTGNYGYTF.

In DNA form, the CDR3 reads TGTGCCAGCTCGGACGGAAGGACCTACGAGCAGTACTTC. As protein: CASSDGRTYEQYF. V gene TRBV6-1 combines with J gene TRBJ2-7; D unclear. V lost 8 bases, J lost 2 bases, and 13 bases lay in between. Germline CDR1 and CDR2: MNHNS and SASEGT. CDR3 length equals 13 residues.

The V gene is TRBV27, the J gene TRBJ2-7, with unresolved D. Germline lookup yields CDR1 MNHEY and CDR2 SMNVEV (reference sequence). This CDR3 spans 13 amino acids. Trimming cost V 4 bases and J 3 bases, with 10 bases left between them. The CDR3 DNA is TGTGCCAGCAGTTCGACTGTTTACTACGAGCAGTACTTC. It yields the protein CASSSTVYYEQYF.

The V gene is TRBV10-3, the J gene TRBJ2-7, with D perhaps given as TRBD1 or TRBD2 (5 bases each). The germline V gene has CDR1 ENHRY and CDR2 SYGVKD. CDR3 length equals 14 residues. Trimming pared 0 bases from V and 3 bases from J, leaving 9 bases between. CDR3 bases: TGTGCCATCAGTGAGTCCGGGACCTACTACGAGCAGTACTTC. As protein: CAISESGTYYEQYF.

The chain couples TRBV6-5 to TRBJ2-5; D could derive from TRBD1 or TRBD2 (5 bases each). V was pared by 0 bases and J by 5 bases, with 13 bases between. Germline V lookup: CDR1 MNHEY, CDR2 SVGAGI. The CDR3 runs to 15 residues. In DNA, the CDR3 is TGTGCCAGCAGTTACTCGAGTATAGGGACGGAGACCCAGTACTTC. It codes for CASSYSSIGTETQYF.

This sequence joins TRBV27 and TRBJ2-3, with 10 nucleotides matching TRBD1. V was pared by 6 bases and J by 4 bases, with 10 bases of the junction left unmatched. CDR3 length: 16 residues. Germline values: CDR1 MNHEY, CDR2 SMNVEV (reference sequence). In DNA form, the CDR3 reads TGTGCCAGCAGCCTACTTTGGACAGGGGGGCCAGATACGCAGTATTTT. Residues: CASSLLWTGGPDTQYF.

This chain uses TRBV7-9 with TRBJ1-5; possibly TRBD1 for D (6 bases). The CDR3 consists of 14 residues. The ends were cut back, 5 bases at V and 7 bases at J, with 15 bases in the middle. Germline V gene sequence: CDR1 SEHNR, CDR2 FQNEAQ (reference sequence). CDR3 DNA sequence: TGTGCCAGCAGCCAGACAGGTAAAGGGCAGCCCCAGCATTTT. Its translation is CASSQTGKGQPQHF.

This clone was seen a few times. This sequence joins TRBV15 and TRBJ2-3; D is uncertain. Germline CDR1 LNHNV, CDR2 YYDKDF (reference sequence). This CDR3 has 13 residues. The germline V and J ends were trimmed by 3 bases and 4 bases, with 8 bases remaining between them. CDR3 in DNA: TGTGCCACCAGCAGGATTCGTCCAGATACGCAGTATTTT. Translated, it gives CATSRIRPDTQYF.

This clone was found once. CDR3 in amino acids: CASSQDLEDSLAIYGYTF. The CDR3 region has the DNA TGTGCCAGCAGCCAAGATTTAGAGGACAGCCTTGCGATCTATGGCTACACCTTC. The J gene is TRBJ1-2, the V gene TRBV4-2; tentative D call: TRBD1 (6 bases). The germline V gene encodes CDR1 LGHNA and CDR2 YNFKEQ. The ends were cut back, 0 bases at V and 4 bases at J, with 21 bases in the middle. The CDR3 runs 18 residues.

The chain recombines TRBV5-8 with TRBJ2-2; 7 bases align to TRBD1. V was clipped by 5 bases and J by 3 bases; unmatched bases: 7. CDR1 SGHTS and CDR2 YDEGEE come from the germline V gene. This CDR3 has 15 amino acids. The CDR3 reads CASRDDRADTGELFF. The CDR3 DNA reads as TGTGCCAGCAGGGACGACAGGGCCGACACCGGGGAGCTGTTTTTT.

This chain connects TRBV9 to TRBJ2-1; either TRBD1 or TRBD2 may supply D (5 bases each). The CDR3 is 17 amino acids. Trimming left V 2 bases short and J 0 bases short, with 15 bases between. CDR1 SGDLS and CDR2 YYNGEE come from the germline V gene. The CDR3 reads CASSVGVGVSSYNEQFF. Written as DNA, the CDR3 is TGTGCCAGCAGCGTTGGAGTGGGGGTAAGCTCCTACAATGAGCAGTTCTTC.

The chain couples TRBV19 to TRBJ2-5, with D perhaps TRBD2 (6 bases). This CDR3 is 16 amino acids long. V was pared by 3 bases and J by 4 bases, with 18 bases between. Germline V gene data show CDR1 as LNHDA and CDR2 as SQIVND (reference sequence). Here the CDR3 reads CASSMSEGWRGETQYF. The CDR3 DNA follows: TGTGCCAGTAGTATGAGTGAGGGCTGGAGGGGAGAGACCCAGTACTTC.

The rearrangement uses TRBV29-1 and TRBJ1-2; D remains unclear. Germline CDR1 is SQVTM and CDR2 is ANQGSEA. Trimming took off 3 bases at V and 0 bases at J, with 17 bases between the two ends. This CDR3 comprises 16 residues. CDR3 in DNA: TGCAGCGTTGAGGGTGTAATGGGCCGCGCTAACTATGGCTACACCTTC. Its protein is CSVEGVMGRANYGYTF.

The rearrangement joins TRBV30 to TRBJ2-7, with 11 bases aligning to TRBD2. Germline-derived CDR1 and CDR2 are GTSNPN and SVGIG (reference sequence). The V segment lost 5 bases and the J segment 4 bases; nucleotides outside the gene matches: 10. The CDR3 has 15 residues. CDR3 sequence: CAWGHPGLAAYEQYF. CDR3 nucleotides: TGTGCCTGGGGGCATCCGGGACTAGCGGCTTACGAGCAGTACTTC.

This chain joins TRBV28 and TRBJ1-4, with D possibly being TRBD1 (5 bases). Trimming took 6 bases from V and 3 from J, leaving 11 bases between them. This CDR3 is built from 14 residues. Germline assignment: CDR1 MDHEN and CDR2 SYDVKM. In DNA form, the CDR3 reads TGTGCCAGCAGGCGGGACCGCGCTAATGAAAAACTGTTTTTT. Its translation: CASRRDRANEKLFF.

This chain links TRBV6-4 with TRBJ2-2; D ambiguous. This CDR3 contains 15 residues. Trimming pared 0 bases from V and 3 bases from J, leaving 8 bases between. The germline V gene encodes CDR1 MRHNA and CDR2 SNTAGT. In nucleotides, the CDR3 is TGTGCCAGCAGTGACTCAGAAAAACACACCGGGGAGCTGTTTTTT. Translation: CASSDSEKHTGELFF.

The rearrangement joins TRBV6-6 to TRBJ1-1, with D uncertain. Trimming cost V 0 bases and J 10 bases, with 12 bases left between them. This CDR3 has 13 residues. Germline lookup yields CDR1 MNHNY and CDR2 SVGAGI (reference sequence). CDR3 region: CASSYSPGWGAFF. The CDR3 region has the DNA TGTGCCAGCAGTTACTCGCCGGGTTGGGGAGCTTTCTTT.

This chain joins TRBV7-8 and TRBJ2-3; 7 bases line up with TRBD2. V lost 5 bases and J lost 3; bases outside the gene matches: 5. CDR1 SGHVS and CDR2 FQNEAQ come from the germline V gene. The CDR3 extends over 14 amino acids. The CDR3 spells CASSREVRTDTQYF. As DNA, the CDR3 is TGTGCCAGCAGCCGGGAGGTGAGGACAGATACGCAGTATTTT.